Included here is one T cell receptor beta chain sequence, with context. Its antigen is still unknown. This record comes from a study of cytomegalovirus exposure and HLA in healthy donors. The PCR ran on 60 Vbeta and 13 Jbeta primers. Produced via immunoSEQ multiplex PCR; TCRdb's table is partial and in-frame only. The repertoire holds over 150,000 clones, with 68% as singletons. The CDR3 sequence is 16 residues long. CDR1 and CDR2 (germline): SEHNR, FQNEAQ (reference sequence). V lost 4 bases and J 7 bases, leaving 20 bases between the germline ends. Study-level results: Reportedly, TCR beta sequences accurately predicted HLA-A and HLA-B alleles in most subjects.

The sequence was obtained from a woman aged 18-29 years in good health and CMV-seropositive. V and J are TRBV7-9 and TRBJ2-1, with D perhaps TRBD1 (6 bases). Sequencing used PBMCs. CDR3 sequence reads: CASSSGDIRFKNEQFF. As DNA, the CDR3 is TGTGCCAGCAGCTCCGGGGACATCAGATTCAAGAATGAGCAGTTCTTC.